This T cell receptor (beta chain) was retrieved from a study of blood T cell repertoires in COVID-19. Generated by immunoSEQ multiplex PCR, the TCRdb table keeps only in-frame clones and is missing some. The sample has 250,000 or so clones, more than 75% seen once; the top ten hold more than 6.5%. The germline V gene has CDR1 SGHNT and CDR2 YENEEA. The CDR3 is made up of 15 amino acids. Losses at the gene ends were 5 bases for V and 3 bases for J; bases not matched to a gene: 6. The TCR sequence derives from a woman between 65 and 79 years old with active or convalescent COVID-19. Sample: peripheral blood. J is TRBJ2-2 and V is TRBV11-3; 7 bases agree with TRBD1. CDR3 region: CASSPWTGDTGELFF. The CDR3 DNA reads TGTGCCAGCAGCCCCTGGACAGGCGACACCGGGGAGCTGTTTTTT.